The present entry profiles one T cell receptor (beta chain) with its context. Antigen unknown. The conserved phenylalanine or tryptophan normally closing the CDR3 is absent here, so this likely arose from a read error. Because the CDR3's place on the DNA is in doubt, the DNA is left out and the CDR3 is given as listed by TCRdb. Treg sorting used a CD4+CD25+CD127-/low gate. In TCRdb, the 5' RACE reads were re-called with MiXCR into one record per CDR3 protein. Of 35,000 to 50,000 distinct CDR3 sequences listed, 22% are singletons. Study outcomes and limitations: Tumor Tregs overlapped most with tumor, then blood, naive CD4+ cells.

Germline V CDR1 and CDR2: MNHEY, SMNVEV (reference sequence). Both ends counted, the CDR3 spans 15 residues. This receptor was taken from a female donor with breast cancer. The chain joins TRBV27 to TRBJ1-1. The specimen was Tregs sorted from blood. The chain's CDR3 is CASSPLLGLGTEASS.